This T cell receptor beta chain was sequenced in a study of blood T cell repertoires in COVID-19. Per the study methods: Counts of nucleated cells, estimated from reference gene primer amplification, were obtained. Clones were sequenced by immunoSEQ multiplex PCR, and TCRdb holds only the in-frame ones, with some missing. That table furnishes V, J and clone size, whereas the DNA furnished D and trimming. The sample carries under 350,000 clones, about nine tenths recorded once. Germline loops: CDR1 LGHNT, CDR2 FRNRAP. The germline V and J ends were trimmed by 5 bases and 6 bases, with 22 bases remaining between them. This CDR3 is built from 16 residues.

The chain combines TRBV12-5 with TRBJ1-2, with TRBD1 as a possible D gene (6 bases). Sequences were obtained from PBMCs or T cells enriched from blood (not recorded which). The TCR originated in a woman aged 18-30 years who had recovered from COVID-19. The CDR3 DNA reads TGTGCTAGTGGTGCATCGGTGCCTGGACAGCGGAATGGCTACACCTTC. This sequence encodes CASGASVPGQRNGYTF.